This T cell receptor (beta chain) was identified during a study of control samples from healthy donors and cancer patients. This clone appeared a single time. The V segment lost 5 bases and the J segment 9 bases; nucleotides outside the gene matches: 23. Germline V gene lookup returns CDR1 SGHTA and CDR2 FQGNSA. This CDR3 is 19 amino acids long. Sequencing used immunoSEQ multiplex PCR; TCRdb keeps in-frame clones, though not all of them. This sample has around 82,000 clones, with over 75% found just once. The genes are TRBV7-2 and TRBJ2-5; 11 bases agree with TRBD2. What was sequenced was blood. The sequence was collected from a man aged 50 to 60 in good health. This CDR3 is CASSRQGRLAGGPGGSQYF. CDR3 nucleotides: TGTGCCAGCAGCCGCCAAGGGCGGCTAGCGGGGGGACCGGGGGGGTCCCAGTACTTC.